Listed below are T cell receptor beta chains from one sample, sequenced in a study of CD8+ T cells in alopecia areata. Clones were sequenced by immunoSEQ multiplex PCR, and TCRdb holds only the in-frame ones, with some missing. The sample lists tens of thousands of clones; 29% were seen once. The material sequenced was CD8+ T cells sorted from blood, taken at week 4, from a patient treated with tofacitinib. These TCRs come from a human donor with alopecia areata. Each CDR3 is given with its conserved first and last residue. D genes are given only for firm matches. Clone size is stated in some rows and not others, as once, few, many or a class when expanded.

V	J	size	D	CDR3	DNA
TRBV29-1	TRBJ2-2	few	TRBD2	CSGQGTSGSTGELFF	TGCAGCGGACAGGGGACTAGCGGGAGCACCGGGGAGCTGTTTTTT
TRBV29-1	TRBJ2-5	.	.	CSVEEHLETQYF	TGCAGCGTTGAAGAACATCTTGAGACCCAGTACTTC
TRBV9	TRBJ2-3	.	.	CASTEGGGVTDTQYF	TGTGCCAGCACCGAGGGGGGAGGGGTCACAGATACGCAGTATTTT
TRBV29-1	TRBJ1-2	.	TRBD1	CSVQTGGHYGYTF	TGCAGCGTTCAGACAGGGGGCCACTATGGCTACACCTTC
TRBV29-1	TRBJ2-6	few	.	CSVLGKYNVLTF	TGCAGCGTGCTGGGCAAATACAACGTCCTGACTTTC
TRBV5-8	TRBJ1-3	.	.	CASSPRDPSSGNTIYF	TGTGCCAGCAGCCCCCGGGACCCCTCCTCTGGAAACACCATATATTTT
TRBV11-2	TRBJ2-3	many	TRBD1	CASSLGTGGTDTQYF	TGTGCCAGCAGCTTAGGGACAGGGGGGACAGATACGCAGTATTTT
TRBV7-8	TRBJ2-1	few	.	CASRKEGSSYNEQFF	TGTGCCAGCAGGAAGGAGGGTAGCTCCTACAATGAGCAGTTCTTC
TRBV25-1	TRBJ2-1	.	.	CASSEVAGPNEQFF	TGTGCCAGCAGTGAAGTCGCGGGGCCCAATGAGCAGTTCTTC
TRBV19	TRBJ2-5	few	TRBD1	CASSPRQGRETQYF	TGTGCCAGTAGTCCTCGACAGGGCCGGGAGACCCAGTACTTC
TRBV29-1	TRBJ2-2	.	.	CSVVGGTGELFF	TGCAGCGTTGTGGGCGGGACCGGGGAGCTGTTTTTT
TRBV29-1	TRBJ2-1	few	.	CSVNPSNEQFF	TGCAGCGTTAACCCTTCCAATGAGCAGTTCTTC
TRBV29-1	TRBJ1-2	few	.	CSVKQVDGYTF	TGCAGCGTTAAACAGGTCGATGGCTACACCTTC
TRBV27	TRBJ2-7	.	TRBD2	CASSLSGRAYEQYF	TGTGCCAGCAGTTTAAGCGGGAGGGCCTACGAGCAGTACTTC
TRBV15	TRBJ1-1	.	.	CATSRVGSSLNTEAFF	TGTGCCACCAGCAGAGTGGGGAGCAGTTTGAACACTGAAGCTTTCTTT
TRBV29-1	TRBJ2-1	.	.	CSVGGVVVF	TGCAGCGTAGGCGGAGTAGTGGTCTTC
TRBV9	TRBJ2-7	many	TRBD2	CASSVVGRLAGYLYEQYF	TGTGCCAGCAGCGTAGTGGGGCGGCTAGCGGGTTATCTCTACGAGCAGTACTTC
TRBV15	TRBJ2-1	.	TRBD2	CATSRFNGLARNNEQFF	TGTGCCACCAGCAGATTTAATGGACTAGCGCGTAACAATGAGCAGTTCTTC
TRBV29-1	TRBJ2-3	.	.	CSVVIGRTDTQYF	TGCAGCGTTGTCATTGGGCGCACAGATACGCAGTATTTT
TRBV27	TRBJ2-3	once	.	CASTWGTSTDTQYF	TGTGCCAGCACCTGGGGGACTAGCACAGATACGCAGTATTTT
TRBV6-5	TRBJ2-2	.	TRBD2	CASSFGLAGTGELFF	TGTGCCAGCAGTTTCGGTCTAGCGGGCACCGGGGAGCTGTTTTTT
TRBV11-2	TRBJ2-3	.	TRBD2	CASSTRASGVSTDTQYF	TGTGCCAGCAGCACCAGGGCTAGCGGGGTTAGCACAGATACGCAGTATTTT
TRBV15	TRBJ2-3	.	.	CATSKGRDLGTDTQYF	TGTGCCACCAGCAAAGGCAGGGACCTTGGCACAGATACGCAGTATTTT
TRBV27	TRBJ2-7	.	.	CASSSSAFEQYF	TGTGCCAGCAGTTCCTCAGCCTTCGAGCAGTACTTC
TRBV19	TRBJ2-1	.	.	CASSPGRGGEQFF	TGTGCCAGTAGTCCAGGCCGGGGTGGCGAGCAGTTCTTC
TRBV29-1	TRBJ1-2	.	.	CSVGGPGPNYGYTF	TGCAGCGTTGGCGGTCCGGGGCCTAACTATGGCTACACCTTC
TRBV27	TRBJ2-1	.	.	CASSSRWGSSYNEQFF	TGTGCCAGCAGTTCAAGATGGGGTAGCTCCTACAATGAGCAGTTCTTC
TRBV29-1	TRBJ1-2	few	.	CSAYTGNYGYTF	TGCAGCGCCTACACAGGGAACTATGGCTACACCTTC
TRBV30	TRBJ2-7	few	.	CAWSAVNEQYF	TGTGCCTGGAGCGCAGTGAACGAGCAGTACTTC
TRBV4-1	TRBJ1-1	few	.	CASSPAQGVAAEAFF	TGCGCCAGCAGCCCAGCCCAGGGAGTGGCGGCTGAAGCTTTCTTT
TRBV6-5	TRBJ1-5	.	TRBD1	CASSPSGGGNQPQHF	TGTGCCAGCAGTCCCTCAGGGGGCGGCAATCAGCCCCAGCATTTT
TRBV1	TRBJ1-2	.	.	CTSSQATVAPNYGYTF	TGCACCAGCAGCCAAGCCACCGTGGCGCCTAACTATGGCTACACCTTC
TRBV11-1	TRBJ2-1	.	TRBD1	CASSPGTGGGNEQFF	TGTGCCAGCAGCCCCGGGACAGGGGGCGGGAATGAGCAGTTCTTC
TRBV28	TRBJ2-3	once	.	CASSLSAKDTQYF	TGTGCCAGCAGTTTATCAGCGAAAGATACGCAGTATTTT
TRBV27	TRBJ2-2	few	.	CASSCLDTTNTGELFF	TGTGCCAGCAGTTGCCTGGACACTACGAACACCGGGGAGCTGTTTTTT
TRBV7-9	TRBJ2-5	few	.	CASRSMQETQYF	TGTGCCAGCAGAAGTATGCAAGAGACCCAGTACTTC
TRBV6-1	TRBJ2-5	.	.	CANSPTRGEETQYF	TGTGCCAACAGCCCGACTAGAGGGGAAGAGACCCAGTACTTC
TRBV9	TRBJ2-5	.	TRBD1	CASSGQGRETQYF	TGTGCCAGCAGCGGACAGGGAAGGGAGACCCAGTACTTC
TRBV18	TRBJ2-7	few	.	CASGGAGDSYEQYF	TGTGCCAGCGGGGGGGCAGGGGACTCCTACGAGCAGTACTTC
TRBV27	TRBJ1-5	few	.	CASSLRGDQPQHF	TGTGCCAGCAGTTTACGCGGGGATCAGCCCCAGCATTTT
TRBV29-1	TRBJ2-7	.	.	CSVRAENSYEQYF	TGCAGCGTGCGGGCGGAGAACTCCTACGAGCAGTACTTC
TRBV11-3	TRBJ2-3	.	TRBD1	CASSPRTGSTDTQYF	TGTGCCAGCAGCCCCCGGACAGGGAGCACAGATACGCAGTATTTT
TRBV28	TRBJ2-3	.	.	CASSLGSGADTQYF	TGTGCCAGCAGTTTGGGCTCGGGGGCAGATACGCAGTATTTT
TRBV23-1	TRBJ2-2	.	.	CASTAGDTGELFF	TGCGCCAGCACCGCAGGGGACACCGGGGAGCTGTTTTTT
TRBV30	TRBJ1-2	few	.	CAWMEGEGVNYGYTF	TGTGCCTGGATGGAAGGGGAAGGTGTCAACTATGGCTACACCTTC
TRBV7-9	TRBJ2-7	few	.	CASSLVGPTYEQYF	TGTGCCAGCAGCTTAGTGGGTCCCACCTACGAGCAGTACTTC
TRBV5-6	TRBJ2-7	medium-sized	.	CASSFNWGSYEQYF	TGTGCCAGCAGCTTTAACTGGGGATCCTACGAGCAGTACTTC
TRBV10-2	TRBJ2-7	many	.	CASSSTLEQYF	TGCGCCAGCAGTTCCACCCTCGAGCAGTACTTC
TRBV7-8	TRBJ1-2	few	.	CASSVDRGNYGYTF	TGTGCCAGCAGCGTGGATCGGGGGAACTATGGCTACACCTTC
TRBV4-3	TRBJ2-2	many	.	CASSQVQIKAGELFF	TGCGCCAGCAGCCAAGTACAGATTAAGGCCGGGGAGCTGTTTTTT
TRBV27	TRBJ2-6	.	.	CASSALGYSGANVLTF	TGTGCCAGCAGCGCCCTTGGATACTCTGGGGCCAACGTCCTGACTTTC
TRBV4-1	TRBJ1-1	.	.	CASSLRDGTGTEAFF	TGCGCCAGCAGCTTGCGCGACGGGACGGGCACTGAAGCTTTCTTT
TRBV11-2	TRBJ2-7	.	.	CASSEAEGAVYEQYF	TGTGCCAGCAGTGAAGCGGAGGGGGCGGTATACGAGCAGTACTTC
TRBV28	TRBJ2-1	few	TRBD1	CASTADRGQYEQFF	TGTGCCAGCACCGCGGACAGGGGGCAATATGAGCAGTTCTTC
TRBV18	TRBJ2-2	.	.	CASSPPPGSNTGELFF	TGTGCCAGCTCACCACCCCCGGGTTCGAACACCGGGGAGCTGTTTTTT